The 26 T cell receptor beta chains below were found in one sample sequenced in a study of T cell responses to AZD1222 COVID-19 vaccine. Using immunoSEQ multiplex PCR, the repertoire was profiled, and TCRdb retains in-frame clones only, with some absent. The sample yields about 210,000 clones, around 94% seen once. This sample comprised peripheral blood, obtained 28 days after the second dose of the MenACWY control vaccine. Receptor source: an adult who received the MenACWY meningococcal vaccine as a control.

The chain employs TRBV7-3 and TRBJ1-5, with D perhaps TRBD1 (5 bases). Germline V gene sequence: CDR1 SGHTA, CDR2 FQGTGA. V was shortened by 2 bases and J by 1 base, with 15 bases between the two germline ends. The CDR3 contains 17 residues. The CDR3 coding sequence is TGTGCCAGCAGCTTAGGGGTTGGGGCAGCGAGCAATCAGCCCCAGCATTTT. Translating gives CASSLGVGAASNQPQHF.

This clone showed up just once. As DNA, the CDR3 is TGTGCCAGCAGTCTTATGTACAATGAGCAGTTCTTC. The encoded protein is CASSLMYNEQFF. This chain uses TRBV7-9 with TRBJ2-1; D is ambiguous. The V end lost 6 bases, the J end lost 4 bases, and 7 bases lay between the germline ends. The CDR3 loop spans 12 amino acids. The V gene's germline CDR1 is SEHNR and CDR2 FQNEAQ (reference sequence).

V gene TRBV9 combines with J gene TRBJ1-4; TRBD1 might be the D (6 bases). Trimming left V 5 bases short and J 13 bases short, with 21 bases between. There are 14 residues in the CDR3. In germline, CDR1 is SGDLS, CDR2 YYNGEE. CDR3 bases: TGTGCCAGCAGTCGCGACAGGATCGCCCGGGGACTGTTTTTT. As protein: CASSRDRIARGLFF.

The V call is TRBV4-2, the J call TRBJ2-1; D remains ambiguous. V was trimmed by 1 base and J by 5 bases, leaving 9 bases between them. The V gene's germline CDR1 is LGHNA and CDR2 YNFKEQ. The CDR3 is 14 residues long. The CDR3 loop reads CASSQVSYDNEQFF. In nucleotides, the CDR3 is TGTGCCAGCAGCCAAGTCTCCTACGACAATGAGCAGTTCTTC.

The chain employs TRBV2 and TRBJ2-1, with a weak D call TRBD2 (8 bases). Trimming shortened V by 7 bases and J by 6 bases, and 13 bases separated the two germline ends. This CDR3 comprises 13 residues. Germline CDR1 SNHLY, CDR2 FYNNEI. The CDR3 nucleotides read TGTGCCAGCAAACGGGAGGGGGCCAATGAGCAGTTCTTC. Protein: CASKREGANEQFF.

The V call is TRBV28, the J call TRBJ2-7; TRBD1 matches 11 bases. Germline CDR1 reads MDHEN; CDR2 reads SYDVKM. This CDR3 comprises 16 residues. The J segment lost 7 bases and the V segment lost 1 base, leaving 9 bases of the junction unmatched. The CDR3 DNA reads TGTGCCAGCAGTTTATCCCCCGGACAGGGGGCAAGAGAGCAGTACTTC. Translated: CASSLSPGQGAREQYF.

J is TRBJ1-4 and V is TRBV28; D ambiguous. The V gene's germline CDR1 is MDHEN and CDR2 SYDVKM. Deletions cut 5 bases from V and 0 bases from J, with 10 bases between. The CDR3 length is 15 residues. The CDR3 coding sequence is TGTGCCAGCAGTGATAGCACCGCAACTAATGAAAAACTGTTTTTT. This sequence encodes CASSDSTATNEKLFF.

J is TRBJ2-2 and V is TRBV3-1 (or the pseudogene TRBV3-2); D may be TRBD1 (5 bases). Trimming cost V 3 bases and J 2 bases, with 10 bases left between them. CDR3 length: 15 amino acids. CDR1 and CDR2 from the germline V gene are LGHDT and YNNKEL (reference sequence). DNA for the CDR3: TGTGCCAGCAGCCAGCGACAGTTTAACACCGGGGAGCTGTTTTTT. It is translated as CASSQRQFNTGELFF.

The chain joins TRBV5-1 to TRBJ2-5, with D unclear. Germline CDR1 and CDR2: SGHRS and YFSETQ. Trimming cost V 4 bases and J 6 bases, with 22 bases left between them. The CDR3 runs to 16 residues. For the CDR3, the DNA is TGCGCCAGCAGCGCCTTCGACTCCCAAGCAAGTAAGACCCAGTACTTC. It translates to CASSAFDSQASKTQYF. The entire variable domain, with the rest obtained from reference TRBV5-1 and TRBJ2-5, is as follows: KAGVTQTPRYLIKTRGQQVTLSCSPISGHRSVSWYQQTPGQGLQFLFEYFSETQRNKGNFPGRFSGRQFSNSRSEMNVSTLELGDSALYLCASSAFDSQASKTQYFGPGTRLLVL.

This chain connects TRBV19 to TRBJ2-1; TRBD2 matches at 9 bases. The length of the CDR3 is 15 residues. Germline-derived CDR1 and CDR2 are LNHDA and SQIVND (reference sequence). The V segment lost 1 base and the J segment 6 bases; nucleotides outside the gene matches: 4. CDR3 sequence reads: CASSIGVAGANEQFF. The CDR3 DNA follows: TGTGCCAGTAGTATAGGCGTAGCGGGGGCCAATGAGCAGTTCTTC.

The chain employs TRBV30 and TRBJ1-1, with a weak D call TRBD1 (5 bases). This CDR3 has 12 residues. The V end was cut by 5 bases, the J end by 1 base, with 8 bases between. CDR1 and CDR2 from the germline V gene are GTSNPN and SVGIG (reference sequence). The CDR3, as DNA: TGTGCCTGGGATACAGGGAACACTGAAGCTTTCTTT. It translates to CAWDTGNTEAFF.

The J gene is TRBJ1-2, the V gene TRBV28; 10 bases match TRBD1. The CDR3 spans 16 residues. The J segment lost 8 bases and the V segment lost 5 bases, leaving 14 bases of the junction unmatched. Germline CDR1 and CDR2: MDHEN and SYDVKM. DNA for the CDR3: TGTGCCAGCAGTCCGGGACAGGGGAGTTGGGGCGGGGGCTACACCTTC. Its translation: CASSPGQGSWGGGYTF.

The V and J genes are TRBV5-1 and TRBJ2-1; 10 bases are shared with TRBD2. V was clipped by 4 bases and J by 7 bases; unmatched bases: 11. This CDR3 has 16 residues. Germline V gene lookup returns CDR1 SGHRS and CDR2 YFSETQ. The CDR3 sequence: CASSPQSGGVSNEQFF. The CDR3 coding sequence is TGCGCCAGCAGCCCTCAGAGCGGGGGGGTGTCGAATGAGCAGTTCTTC. The whole variable domain, filled in from reference TRBV5-1 and TRBJ2-1, reads KAGVTQTPRYLIKTRGQQVTLSCSPISGHRSVSWYQQTPGQGLQFLFEYFSETQRNKGNFPGRFSGRQFSNSRSEMNVSTLELGDSALYLCASSPQSGGVSNEQFFGPGTRLTVL.

The rearrangement links TRBV28 to TRBJ1-1; 7 bases map to TRBD1. CDR1 and CDR2 (germline): MDHEN, SYDVKM. The CDR3 runs 14 residues. V dropped 8 bases and J dropped 4; count of bases not matched to a gene: 10. In DNA form, the CDR3 reads TGTGCCAGCGGAAAGAGACAGGGAGGCACTGAAGCTTTCTTT. Amino acid sequence: CASGKRQGGTEAFF.

The chain links TRBV29-1 to TRBJ2-1; tentatively, D is TRBD1 or TRBD2 (6 bases each). Germline values: CDR1 SQVTM, CDR2 ANQGSEA. V was trimmed by 2 bases and J by 2 bases, leaving 13 bases between them. The CDR3 consists of 15 residues. The DNA for the CDR3 is TGCAGCGTTGAAATCGGGGGCCGTACCTACAATGAGCAGTTCTTC. Protein: CSVEIGGRTYNEQFF.

The gene calls are TRBV29-1 and TRBJ2-7; tentative D call: TRBD1 (5 bases). Germline CDR1 and CDR2: SQVTM and ANQGSEA. The V end was cut by 4 bases, the J end by 6 bases, with 16 bases between. The CDR3 extends over 13 amino acids. The CDR3 nucleotides are TGCAGCGTTGTAGGGCCAGGGCAACGCGAGCAGTACTTC. Translating it yields CSVVGPGQREQYF.

This clone was observed a few times. The chain couples TRBV2 to TRBJ1-3; D possibly corresponds to TRBD1 (5 bases). V was cut by 7 bases and J by 2 bases, with 18 bases left in between. Germline V lookup: CDR1 SNHLY, CDR2 FYNNEI. CDR3 length: 16 amino acids. CDR3 loop: CASTPVGGSTGNTIYF. The CDR3 DNA reads as TGTGCCAGCACCCCGGTGGGGGGGAGTACTGGAAACACCATATATTTT. Together with reference TRBV2 and TRBJ1-3, the CDR3 gives the full variable domain: EPEVTQTPSHQVTQMGQEVILRCVPISNHLYFYWYRQILGQKVEFLVSFYNNEISEKSEIFDDQFSVERPDGSNFTLKIRSTKLEDSAMYFCASTPVGGSTGNTIYFGEGSWLTVV.

The V gene is TRBV2, the J gene TRBJ1-6; D not resolved. Trimming removed 8 bases at V and 12 bases at J, with 17 bases between. Germline lookup yields CDR1 SNHLY and CDR2 FYNNEI. This CDR3 comprises 13 residues. CDR3 nucleotide sequence: TGTGCCAGCTTTAGGAGCGGAATAGGACCCCTCCACTTT. Translation gives CASFRSGIGPLHF.

The genes are TRBV7-9 and TRBJ1-1; D may be TRBD1 (5 bases). V was trimmed by 7 bases and J by 4 bases, leaving 19 bases between them. Germline lookup yields CDR1 SEHNR and CDR2 FQNEAQ (reference sequence). The CDR3 spans 15 residues. The CDR3 here is CASMAQGRISTEAFF. For the CDR3, the DNA is TGTGCCAGCATGGCCCAGGGTCGGATCTCCACTGAAGCTTTCTTT.

V is TRBV27 and J is TRBJ2-4; D gene ambiguous. V gave up 5 bases and J gave up 0 bases, with 14 bases separating them. Germline V gene lookup returns CDR1 MNHEY and CDR2 SMNVEV (reference sequence). The CDR3 consists of 16 residues. CDR3 residues: CASSPKLDLAKNIQYF. The CDR3 nucleotides are TGTGCCAGCAGTCCGAAGCTGGATTTAGCCAAAAACATTCAGTACTTC.

The chain combines TRBV6-2 or TRBV6-3 with TRBJ2-3, with 10 bases lining up with TRBD1. This CDR3 contains 16 residues. V shed 0 bases, J shed 1 base, and the junction held 1 base outside the gene matches. Germline V gene data show CDR1 as MNHEY and CDR2 as SVGEGT. The CDR3 here is CASSYSGTGGTDTQYF. CDR3 coding DNA: TGTGCCAGCAGTTACTCCGGGACAGGGGGCACAGATACGCAGTATTTT.

This clone appeared once. The genes are TRBV5-1 and TRBJ2-1; the match to TRBD2 covers 8 bases. This CDR3 comprises 15 residues. Germline CDR1 reads SGHRS; CDR2 reads YFSETQ. V gave up 6 bases and J gave up 0 bases; unmatched junction bases: 5. Written as DNA, the CDR3 is TGCGCCAGCACCCTAGCGGGTAGCTCCTACAATGAGCAGTTCTTC. This encodes CASTLAGSSYNEQFF. The full variable domain, in which reference TRBV5-1 and TRBJ2-1 provide the parts outside the CDR3, is KAGVTQTPRYLIKTRGQQVTLSCSPISGHRSVSWYQQTPGQGLQFLFEYFSETQRNKGNFPGRFSGRQFSNSRSEMNVSTLELGDSALYLCASTLAGSSYNEQFFGPGTRLTVL.

This clone was detected a few times. The chain uses TRBV19 and TRBJ1-5; TRBD1 matches at 9 bases. The germline V gene encodes CDR1 LNHDA and CDR2 SQIVND (reference sequence). CDR3 length: 15 amino acids. Trimming at V came to 4 bases and at J to 7 bases, leaving 8 bases not matched to a gene. The CDR3 loop reads CASSKGQGAGQPQHF. The CDR3 nucleotides are TGTGCCAGTAGTAAGGGACAGGGAGCGGGGCAGCCCCAGCATTTT.

The gene calls are TRBV28 and TRBJ1-1; the match to TRBD1 covers 10 bases. J gave up 0 bases and V 6 bases, and 1 base lay outside the gene matches. Germline V gives CDR1 MDHEN, CDR2 SYDVKM. The CDR3 runs 14 residues. This CDR3 reads CASRGQGLNTEAFF. The CDR3, as DNA: TGTGCCAGCAGGGGACAGGGGCTGAACACTGAAGCTTTCTTT.

This clone was seen just once. The chain joins TRBV19 to TRBJ2-5; TRBD2 matches at 9 bases. Germline assignment: CDR1 LNHDA and CDR2 SQIVND (reference sequence). The V and J ends lost 3 bases and 1 base, in that order; junction bases with no gene match: 3. The CDR3 runs 15 residues. The DNA for the CDR3 is TGTGCCAGTAGTATCCGACTAGCGGTCCAAGAGACCCAGTACTTC. It specifies CASSIRLAVQETQYF.

On this clone itself: At one end the junction does not follow the germline gene, possibly because of a read error. Other DNA sequences in the sample encode the same CDR3. The rearrangement uses TRBV6-1 and TRBJ1-5; D not certain. Germline V CDR1 and CDR2: MNHNS, SASEGT. This CDR3 is 15 amino acids long. The CDR3 region is CASSEPSGSNQPQHF. CDR3 DNA: TGCGCCAGCAGTGAACCCTCGGGAAGCAATCAGCCCCAGCATTTT.